These 11 T cell receptor beta chains came from one sample sequenced in a study of T cell repertoires in cytomegalovirus infection. Their target antigens are unknown. In TCRdb, the reads were re-called with MiXCR into one record per CDR3 protein. The sample has fewer than 350,000 distinct CDR3 sequences; under 35% are singletons. The sequencing used cultured PBMCs, collected from culture after CMV antigen stimulation. These receptors were taken from a human donor in good health (CMV status not recorded). Some clones in this sample may be carry-over from other donors' samples.

About this clonotype itself: A much larger clone lies one base from this, so it may be a read error. The chain couples TRBV7-8 to TRBJ2-5; the match to TRBD1 covers 7 bases. CDR3 length: 17 amino acids. Germline V gene sequence: CDR1 SGHVS, CDR2 FQNEAQ. CDR3 coding DNA: TGTGCCAGCAGCACCCGAAAAAAGACAGGGTGGGGAGAGGCCCAGTACTTC. The encoded protein is CASSTRKKTGWGEAQYF.

This clonotype was recorded a few times. The chain uses TRBV6-1 and TRBJ2-7; D is perhaps TRBD2 (6 bases). The length of the CDR3 is 15 residues. The V gene's germline CDR1 is MNHNS and CDR2 SASEGT. Trimming stripped 5 bases from V and 3 bases from J, with 17 bases between. CDR3 sequence (DNA): TGTGCCAGCAGTTTCCAGACTGGACTACTCTACGAGCAGTACTTC. This sequence encodes CASSFQTGLLYEQYF.

V usage is TRBV5-6 and J usage is TRBJ1-2; D is undetermined. The CDR3 is 12 residues long. V dropped 4 bases and J dropped 5 bases, with 9 bases sitting between them. Germline V gene lookup returns CDR1 SGHDT and CDR2 YYEEEE. The CDR3 here is CASSQDQYGYTF. The DNA of the CDR3 is TGTGCCAGCAGCCAGGACCAATATGGCTACACCTTC. The whole variable domain, remainder taken from reference TRBV5-6 and TRBJ1-2, is DAGVTQSPTHLIKTRGQQVTLRCSPKSGHDTVSWYQQALGQGPQFIFQYYEEEERQRGNFPDRFSGHQFPNYSSELNVNALLLGDSALYLCASSQDQYGYTFGSGTRLTVV.

This clonotype has ten or more counts. The rearrangement uses TRBV7-6 and TRBJ2-1, with 8 bases identical to TRBD1. This CDR3 has 13 residues. CDR1 and CDR2 (germline): SGHVS, FNYEAQ. V gave up 4 bases and J gave up 6 bases; unmatched junction bases: 2. In DNA form, the CDR3 reads TGTGCCAGCAGCTCGACAGGGGTCAATGAGCAGTTCTTC. As protein: CASSSTGVNEQFF.

This chain links TRBV28 with TRBJ1-1; no definite D call. V was pared by 3 bases and J by 0 bases, with 11 bases between. The CDR3 has 15 residues. In germline, CDR1 is MDHEN, CDR2 SYDVKM. The CDR3 sequence is CASSFPSGLNTEAFF. The CDR3 DNA follows: TGTGCCAGCAGTTTCCCCTCGGGCTTGAACACTGAAGCTTTCTTT.

The chain employs TRBV10-3 and TRBJ2-7; D remains unclear. CDR3 length equals 13 residues. V dropped 7 bases and J dropped 0 bases, with 10 bases sitting between them. Germline V gives CDR1 ENHRY, CDR2 SYGVKD. The CDR3 region is CAITDTASYEQYF. As DNA, the CDR3 is TGTGCCATCACTGACACTGCCTCCTACGAGCAGTACTTC.

This clonotype was detected only a few times. The chain is built from TRBV11-2 and TRBJ1-1; D is unresolved. Germline V lookup: CDR1 SGHAT, CDR2 FQNNGV. CDR3 length equals 13 residues. The V and J ends lost 5 bases and 1 base respectively, with 8 bases between them. CDR3 loop: CASSPYGNTEAFF. The CDR3 region has the DNA TGTGCCAGCAGCCCCTATGGGAACACTGAAGCTTTCTTT.

The V call is TRBV6-6, the J call TRBJ2-5; 9 bases line up with TRBD1. Germline values: CDR1 MNHNY, CDR2 SVGAGI (reference sequence). The CDR3 has 14 residues. V lost 7 bases and J lost 4; bases outside the gene matches: 7. The CDR3 DNA sequence: TGTGCCAGCAAAAACAGGGGGCGTGGAGAGACCCAGTACTTC. Its protein is CASKNRGRGETQYF.

This clonotype was picked up a small number of times. The rearrangement links TRBV11-1 to TRBJ1-1; D may be TRBD1 (5 bases). V was clipped by 4 bases and J by 5 bases, with 17 bases between them. Looked up from germline, CDR1 is SGHAT and CDR2 is FQDESV (reference sequence). This CDR3 is built from 15 residues. The CDR3, as DNA: TGTGCCAGCAGCTATACAGACAGTGGAAGGACTGAAGCTTTCTTT. Translated: CASSYTDSGRTEAFF.

This clonotype has a handful of counts. The V and J genes are TRBV6-5 and TRBJ2-5, with D perhaps TRBD2 (6 bases). With 5 bases removed from V and 1 base from J, the gap between germline ends came to 11 bases. The germline V gene has CDR1 MNHEY and CDR2 SVGAGI. This CDR3 contains 14 residues. The CDR3 loop reads CASSPPGLQETQYF. DNA for the CDR3: TGTGCCAGCAGTCCCCCGGGACTCCAAGAGACCCAGTACTTC.

This rearrangement joins TRBV9 to TRBJ1-2, with D unresolved. CDR1 is SGDLS and CDR2 is YYNGEE in the germline V gene. Trimming removed 0 bases from V and 4 bases from J, with 4 bases in between. The CDR3 length is 12 residues. The CDR3 protein is CASSVGSYGYTF. The CDR3, as DNA: TGTGCCAGCAGCGTAGGGTCCTATGGCTACACCTTC.